Presented here are 18 T cell receptor beta chains from one specimen sequenced in a study of identical twins. TCRdb re-called the 5' RACE reads through MiXCR, storing one row per CDR3 protein. Of hundreds of thousands of distinct CDR3 sequences detected, 21% appear once; the ten largest clones hold roughly 4%. These same data were also listed under a study on T cells expressing NK-cell markers.

The sample taken for sequencing was PBMCs. The receptors come from a woman aged 18-29 years in good health.

Only a few counts were recorded for this clonotype. The rearrangement joins TRBV6-5 to TRBJ2-2, with D possibly being TRBD2 (7 bases). The CDR3 is 16 residues long. Trimming removed 4 bases at V and 4 bases at J, with 16 bases between. Germline-derived CDR1 and CDR2 are MNHEY and SVGAGI. The CDR3 loop reads CASSFRTGGGTGELFF. The CDR3 bases are TGTGCCAGCAGTTTTCGTACGGGGGGCGGCACCGGGGAGCTGTTTTTT.

The rearrangement uses TRBV12-3 or TRBV12-4 and TRBJ1-5; possible D gene TRBD1, 6 bases. Trimming shortened V by 1 base and J by 8 bases, and 15 bases separated the two germline ends. This CDR3 region has 15 residues. Written as DNA, the CDR3 is TGTGCCAGCAGTTTAGAGTTGGGGGCTTTGGAGCCCCAGCATTTT. Its protein product is CASSLELGALEPQHF.

This chain connects TRBV27 to TRBJ1-2; no clear D gene. Trimming removed 2 bases at V and 8 bases at J, with 9 bases between. Germline values: CDR1 MNHEY, CDR2 SMNVEV (reference sequence). This CDR3 has 12 residues. DNA of the CDR3: TGTGCCAGCAGTTTAGAAGGGCAAGGCTACACCTTC. Protein sequence: CASSLEGQGYTF.

The J gene is TRBJ2-7, the V gene TRBV7-2; D might be TRBD1 (5 bases). Trimming cost V 2 bases and J 5 bases, with 13 bases left between them. This CDR3 region has 14 residues. In germline, CDR1 is SGHTA, CDR2 FQGNSA. The CDR3 protein is CASSLFPGSHEQYF. CDR3 bases: TGTGCCAGCAGCTTATTTCCAGGGTCCCACGAGCAGTACTTC.

This chain links TRBV9 with TRBJ2-2; TRBD2 matches at 7 bases. Germline V gene sequence: CDR1 SGDLS, CDR2 YYNGEE. Germline trimming cut 4 bases from V and 7 bases from J; bases unmatched to any gene: 16. The CDR3 totals 17 residues. The CDR3 reads CASSPAGGSVIGGELFF. The CDR3 DNA reads TGTGCCAGCAGCCCGGCCGGGGGGAGCGTCATAGGCGGGGAGCTGTTTTTT.

V usage is TRBV4-2 and J usage is TRBJ2-5; a weak D match, TRBD2 (6 bases). Germline V CDR1 and CDR2: LGHNA, YNFKEQ. CDR3 length equals 17 residues. V was cut by 4 bases and J by 2 bases, with 20 bases left in between. Here the CDR3 reads CASSRVTRSGFQETQYF. The DNA for the CDR3 is TGTGCCAGCAGCCGCGTGACTAGGAGCGGATTTCAAGAGACCCAGTACTTC.

This sequence joins TRBV6-2 or TRBV6-3 and TRBJ1-5; TRBD1 aligns across 9 bases. J was trimmed by 4 bases and V by 2 bases; bases with no gene match: 12. CDR1 MNHEY and CDR2 SVGEGT come from the germline V gene. The CDR3 length is 18 residues. Here the CDR3 DNA reads TGTGCCAGCAGTTACGGTCCAGGGACAGGGCAATTGAATCAGCCCCAGCATTTT. Translation: CASSYGPGTGQLNQPQHF.

In DNA form, the CDR3 reads TGCAGCGCCCTTATCCCCTGGGGCTACACTGAAGCTTTCTTT. Translating it yields CSALIPWGYTEAFF. The gene calls are TRBV29-1 and TRBJ1-1, with D possibly matching TRBD1 (5 bases). The V and J ends lost 7 bases and 3 bases respectively, with 18 bases between them. The germline V gene encodes CDR1 SQVTM and CDR2 ANQGSEA. The CDR3 covers 14 residues.

The chain recombines TRBV29-1 with TRBJ1-1, with TRBD1 as a possible D gene (5 bases). The CDR3 has 13 amino acids. Trimming shortened V by 7 bases and J by 5 bases, and 17 bases separated the two germline ends. CDR1 and CDR2 from the germline V gene are SQVTM and ANQGSEA. The chain's CDR3 is CSASSTGLTEAFF. The CDR3 bases are TGCAGCGCTTCCTCTACAGGATTGACTGAAGCTTTCTTT.

The gene calls are TRBV7-9 and TRBJ2-2; no clear D gene. Germline CDR1 reads SEHNR; CDR2 reads FQNEAQ (reference sequence). Deletions cut 5 bases from V and 6 bases from J, with 16 bases between. This CDR3 comprises 15 residues. CDR3 DNA: TGTGCCAGCAGCCAAACCATGCTAAGGGCCGGGGAGCTGTTTTTT. It codes for CASSQTMLRAGELFF.

J is TRBJ2-7 and V is TRBV19, with D possibly being TRBD1 or TRBD2 (5 bases each). This CDR3 has 13 amino acids. V was clipped by 7 bases and J by 3 bases, with 13 bases between them. Germline CDR1 and CDR2: LNHDA and SQIVND (reference sequence). The CDR3, as DNA: TGTGCCAGTAAGGGGTACGGGATCTACGAGCAGTACTTC. Its protein product is CASKGYGIYEQYF.

The chain is built from TRBV5-5 and TRBJ2-5; maybe TRBD1 (6 bases). Germline lookup yields CDR1 SGHKS and CDR2 YYEKEE (reference sequence). This CDR3 is built from 13 residues. Trimming took off 4 bases at V and 5 bases at J, with 12 bases between the two ends. The CDR3 here is CASSVDSPETQYF. The CDR3 nucleotides read TGTGCCAGCAGCGTGGACAGTCCCGAGACCCAGTACTTC. The full variable domain, completed using reference TRBV5-5 and TRBJ2-5, is DAGVTQSPTHLIKTRGQQVTLRCSPISGHKSVSWYQQVLGQGPQFIFQYYEKEERGRGNFPDRFSARQFPNYSSELNVNALLLGDSALYLCASSVDSPETQYFGPGTRLLVL.

Only a few counts were recorded for this clonotype. V gene TRBV20-1 combines with J gene TRBJ2-2, with D tentatively TRBD2 (6 bases). In germline, CDR1 is DFQATT, CDR2 SNEGSKA (reference sequence). V was shortened by 1 base and J by 4 bases, with 10 bases between the two germline ends. CDR3 length: 14 residues. CDR3 nucleotide sequence: TGCAGTGCTAGAGGGGGACTTCCCACCGGGGAGCTGTTTTTT. Protein product: CSARGGLPTGELFF.

J is TRBJ2-1 and V is TRBV27; 11 positions agree with TRBD1. Per germline, CDR1 MNHEY and CDR2 SMNVEV (reference sequence). V trimming: 2 bases; J trimming: 3 bases; junction bases outside the gene matches: 3. The CDR3 is 16 residues long. CDR3 sequence reads: CASSLGDRGIYNEQFF. The CDR3 DNA follows: TGTGCCAGCAGTTTAGGGGACAGGGGGATCTACAATGAGCAGTTCTTC.

This clonotype has only a few counts. V gene TRBV3-1 combines with J gene TRBJ1-3; no clear D gene. Looked up from germline, CDR1 is LGHDT and CDR2 is YNNKEL (reference sequence). The CDR3 is 15 amino acids. Trimming cost V 0 bases and J 4 bases, with 10 bases left between them. This CDR3 reads CASSQDLLSGNTIYF. In DNA, the CDR3 is TGTGCCAGCAGCCAAGACCTCCTTTCCGGAAACACCATATATTTT. The variable domain in full, with the rest retrieved from reference TRBV3-1 and TRBJ1-3, is DTAVSQTPKYLVTQMGNDKSIKCEQNLGHDTMYWYKQDSKKFLKIMFSYNNKELIINETVPNRFSPKSPDKAHLNLHINSLELGDSAVYFCASSQDLLSGNTIYFGEGSWLTVV.

The J gene is TRBJ2-3, the V gene TRBV18; TRBD2 matches 11 bases. The CDR3 covers 17 residues. The germline V gene encodes CDR1 KGHSH and CDR2 LQKENI. Trimming cost V 2 bases and J 2 bases; bases outside gene matches: 6. Here the CDR3 DNA reads TGTGCCAGCTCACCAAGACTAGCGGGGCCCGACACAGATACGCAGTATTTT. This gives the protein CASSPRLAGPDTDTQYF.

The chain is built from TRBV24-1 and TRBJ2-1, with TRBD2 as a possible D gene (5 bases). There are 13 residues in the CDR3. Trimming cost V 3 bases and J 9 bases, with 11 bases left between them. Germline V gene data show CDR1 as KGHDR and CDR2 as SFDVKD. This chain's CDR3 is CATSDVIRGEQFF. The DNA of the CDR3 is TGTGCCACCAGTGATGTGATCCGGGGTGAGCAGTTCTTC.

The rearrangement joins TRBV12-3 or TRBV12-4 to TRBJ1-1; a possible D gene is TRBD1 (5 bases). This CDR3 is built from 15 residues. V shed 2 bases and J shed 1 base, with 11 bases lying between them. The CDR3 loop is CASSLLQDGNTEAFF. CDR3 sequence (DNA): TGTGCCAGCAGTTTACTACAGGACGGGAACACTGAAGCTTTCTTT.